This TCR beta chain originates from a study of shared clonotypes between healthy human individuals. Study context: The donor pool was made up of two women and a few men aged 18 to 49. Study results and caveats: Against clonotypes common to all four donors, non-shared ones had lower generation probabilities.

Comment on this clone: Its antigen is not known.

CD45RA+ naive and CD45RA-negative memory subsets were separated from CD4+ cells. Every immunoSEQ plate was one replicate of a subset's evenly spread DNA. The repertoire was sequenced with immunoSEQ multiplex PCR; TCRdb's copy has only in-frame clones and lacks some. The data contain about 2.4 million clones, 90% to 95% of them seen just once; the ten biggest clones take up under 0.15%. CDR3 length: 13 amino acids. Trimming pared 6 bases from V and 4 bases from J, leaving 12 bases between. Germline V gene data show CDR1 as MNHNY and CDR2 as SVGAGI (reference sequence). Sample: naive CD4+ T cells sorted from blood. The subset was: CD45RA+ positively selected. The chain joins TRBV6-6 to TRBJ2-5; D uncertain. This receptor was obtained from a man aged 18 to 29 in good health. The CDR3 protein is CASRPSDGETQYF. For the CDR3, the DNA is TGTGCCAGCAGGCCCAGCGACGGAGAGACCCAGTACTTC.